This T cell receptor beta chain was profiled in a study of control samples from healthy donors and cancer patients. Here immunoSEQ multiplex PCR was the method, and the copy in TCRdb shows in-frame clones only, minus some. Of roughly 51,000 clones in the sample, roughly 89% were seen once. CDR1 is MNHNS and CDR2 is SASEGT in the germline V gene. CDR3 size: 15 residues. The V and J ends lost 2 bases and 0 bases respectively, with 8 bases between them. This receptor was identified in a man aged 40-49 years with colorectal cancer. The sequenced material came from PBMCs. The chain uses TRBV6-1 and TRBJ1-5, with D uncertain. CDR3 in amino acids: CASSEWWDSNQPQHF. CDR3 coding DNA: TGTGCCAGCAGTGAATGGTGGGATAGCAATCAGCCCCAGCATTTT.